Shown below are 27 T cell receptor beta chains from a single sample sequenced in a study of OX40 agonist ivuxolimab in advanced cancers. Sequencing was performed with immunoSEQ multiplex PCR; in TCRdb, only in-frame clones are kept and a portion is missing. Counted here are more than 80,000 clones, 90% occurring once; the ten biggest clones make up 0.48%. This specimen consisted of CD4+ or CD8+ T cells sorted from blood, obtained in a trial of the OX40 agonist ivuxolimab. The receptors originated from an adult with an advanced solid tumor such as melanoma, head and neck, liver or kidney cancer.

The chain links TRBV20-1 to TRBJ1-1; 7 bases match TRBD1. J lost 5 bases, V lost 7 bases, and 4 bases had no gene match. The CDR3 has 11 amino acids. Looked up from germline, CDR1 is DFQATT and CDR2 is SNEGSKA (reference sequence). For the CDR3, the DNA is TGCAGTGGCCAGGGGGAGACTGAAGCTTTCTTT. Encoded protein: CSGQGETEAFF.

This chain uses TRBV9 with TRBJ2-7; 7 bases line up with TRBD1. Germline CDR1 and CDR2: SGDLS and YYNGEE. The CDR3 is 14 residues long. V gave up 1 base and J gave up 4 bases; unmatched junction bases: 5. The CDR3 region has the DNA TGTGCCAGCAGCGTAACAGGGGATGGGTACGAGCAGTACTTC. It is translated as CASSVTGDGYEQYF.

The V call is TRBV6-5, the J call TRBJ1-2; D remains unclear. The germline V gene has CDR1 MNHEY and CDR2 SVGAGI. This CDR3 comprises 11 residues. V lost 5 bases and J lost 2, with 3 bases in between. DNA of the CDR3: TGTGCCAGCAGTCGGAACTATGGCTACACCTTC. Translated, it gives CASSRNYGYTF.

The CDR3 nucleotides read TGTGCCAGCAGTTTTTCCGGGACAGACGGGCACGAGCAGTACTTC. Protein product: CASSFSGTDGHEQYF. The gene calls are TRBV28 and TRBJ2-7; 7 bases are a match to TRBD1. This CDR3 spans 15 amino acids. Germline V gene data show CDR1 as MDHEN and CDR2 as SYDVKM. V shed 3 bases and J 5 bases; nucleotides not matched to a gene: 10.

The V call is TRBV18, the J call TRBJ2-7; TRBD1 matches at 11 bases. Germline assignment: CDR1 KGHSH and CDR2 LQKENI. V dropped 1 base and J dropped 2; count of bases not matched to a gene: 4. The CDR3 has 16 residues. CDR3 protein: CASSPQGQGAAYEQYF. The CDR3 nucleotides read TGTGCCAGCTCACCACAAGGACAGGGGGCGGCCTACGAGCAGTACTTC.

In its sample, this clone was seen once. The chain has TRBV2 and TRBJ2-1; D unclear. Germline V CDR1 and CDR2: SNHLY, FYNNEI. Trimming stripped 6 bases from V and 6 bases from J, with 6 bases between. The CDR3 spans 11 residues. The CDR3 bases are TGTGCCAGCAGATTGATCAATGAGCAGTTCTTC. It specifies CASRLINEQFF.

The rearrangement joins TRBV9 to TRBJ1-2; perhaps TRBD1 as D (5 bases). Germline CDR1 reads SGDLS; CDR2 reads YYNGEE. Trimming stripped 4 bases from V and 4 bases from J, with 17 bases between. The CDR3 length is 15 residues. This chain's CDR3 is CASSSGDSRPYGYTF. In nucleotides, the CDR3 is TGTGCCAGCAGCTCGGGGGACTCGCGGCCCTATGGCTACACCTTC.

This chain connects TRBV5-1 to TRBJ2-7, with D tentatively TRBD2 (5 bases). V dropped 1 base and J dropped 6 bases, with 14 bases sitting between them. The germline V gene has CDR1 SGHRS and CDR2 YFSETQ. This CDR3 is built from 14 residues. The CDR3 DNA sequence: TGCGCCAGCAGCTTGATGACTACCCAGCGCGAGCAGTACTTC. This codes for CASSLMTTQREQYF.

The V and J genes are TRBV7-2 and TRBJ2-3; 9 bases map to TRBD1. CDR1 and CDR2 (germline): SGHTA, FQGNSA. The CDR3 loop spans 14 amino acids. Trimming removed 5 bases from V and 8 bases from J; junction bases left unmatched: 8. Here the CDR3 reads CASSAQGALGTQYF. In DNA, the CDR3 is TGTGCCAGCAGCGCACAGGGGGCCCTAGGTACGCAGTATTTT.

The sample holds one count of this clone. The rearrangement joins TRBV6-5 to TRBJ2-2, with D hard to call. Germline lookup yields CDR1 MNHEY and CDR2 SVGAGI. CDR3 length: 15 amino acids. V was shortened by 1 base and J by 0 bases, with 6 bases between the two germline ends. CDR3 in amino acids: CASSYFGSNTGELFF. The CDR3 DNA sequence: TGTGCCAGCAGTTACTTCGGCTCGAACACCGGGGAGCTGTTTTTT.

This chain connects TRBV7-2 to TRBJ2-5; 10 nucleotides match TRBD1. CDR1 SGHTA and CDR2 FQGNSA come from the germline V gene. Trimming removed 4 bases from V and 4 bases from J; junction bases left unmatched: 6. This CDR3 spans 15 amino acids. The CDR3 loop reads CASSSGQGRGETQYF. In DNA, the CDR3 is TGTGCCAGCAGCTCGGGACAGGGGCGAGGAGAGACCCAGTACTTC.

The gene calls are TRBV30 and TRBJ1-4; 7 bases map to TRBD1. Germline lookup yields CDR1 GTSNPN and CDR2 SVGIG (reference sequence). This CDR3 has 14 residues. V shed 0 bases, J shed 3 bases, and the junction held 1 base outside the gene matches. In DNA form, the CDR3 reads TGTGCCTGGAGTGTGACAGGGTCTAATGAAAAACTGTTTTTT. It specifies CAWSVTGSNEKLFF. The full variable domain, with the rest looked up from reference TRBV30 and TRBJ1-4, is SQTIHQWPATLVQPVGSPLSLECTVEGTSNPNLYWYRQAAGRGLQLLFYSVGIGQISSEVPQNLSASRPQDRQFILSSKKLLLSDSGFYLCAWSVTGSNEKLFFGSGTQLSVL.

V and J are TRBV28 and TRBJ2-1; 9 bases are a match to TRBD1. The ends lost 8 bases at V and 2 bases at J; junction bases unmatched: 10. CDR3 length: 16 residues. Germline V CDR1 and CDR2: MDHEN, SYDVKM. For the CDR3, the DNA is TGTGCCAGCCGAGGACAGGGGCGAAAGGCCTACAATGAGCAGTTCTTC. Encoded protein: CASRGQGRKAYNEQFF. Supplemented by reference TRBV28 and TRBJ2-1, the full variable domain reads DVKVTQSSRYLVKRTGEKVFLECVQDMDHENMFWYRQDPGLGLRLIYFSYDVKMKEKGDIPEGYSVSREKKERFSLILESASTNQTSMYLCASRGQGRKAYNEQFFGPGTRLTVL.

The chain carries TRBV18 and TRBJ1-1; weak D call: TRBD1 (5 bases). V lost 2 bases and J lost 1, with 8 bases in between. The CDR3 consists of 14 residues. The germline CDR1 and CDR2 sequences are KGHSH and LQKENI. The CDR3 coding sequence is TGTGCCAGCTCACCATTAGGGACGAACACTGAAGCTTTCTTT. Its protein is CASSPLGTNTEAFF. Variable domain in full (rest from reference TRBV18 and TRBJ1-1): NAGVMQNPRHLVRRRGQEARLRCSPMKGHSHVYWYRQLPEEGLKFMVYLQKENIIDESGMPKERFSAEFPKEGPSILRIQQVVRGDSAAYFCASSPLGTNTEAFFGQGTRLTVV.

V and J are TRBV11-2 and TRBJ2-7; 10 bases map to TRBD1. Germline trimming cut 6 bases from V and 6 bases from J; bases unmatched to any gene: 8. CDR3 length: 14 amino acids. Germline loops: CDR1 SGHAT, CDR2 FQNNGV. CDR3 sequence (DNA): TGTGCCAGCAGGCGACAGGGGGCGGGGGCCGAGCAGTACTTC. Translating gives CASRRQGAGAEQYF.

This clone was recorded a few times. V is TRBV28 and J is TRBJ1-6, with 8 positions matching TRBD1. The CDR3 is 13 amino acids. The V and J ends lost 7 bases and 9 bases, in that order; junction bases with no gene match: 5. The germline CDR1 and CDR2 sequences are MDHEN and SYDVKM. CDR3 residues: CASNDRGGSPLHF. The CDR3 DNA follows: TGTGCCAGCAATGACAGGGGAGGTTCACCCCTCCACTTT.

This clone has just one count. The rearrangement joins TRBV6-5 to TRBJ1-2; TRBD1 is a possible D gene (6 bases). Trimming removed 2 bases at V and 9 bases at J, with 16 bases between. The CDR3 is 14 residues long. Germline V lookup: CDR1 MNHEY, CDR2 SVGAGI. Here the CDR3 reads CASSYQLSGQRYTF. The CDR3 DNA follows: TGTGCCAGCAGTTACCAACTTAGTGGACAGCGCTACACCTTC.

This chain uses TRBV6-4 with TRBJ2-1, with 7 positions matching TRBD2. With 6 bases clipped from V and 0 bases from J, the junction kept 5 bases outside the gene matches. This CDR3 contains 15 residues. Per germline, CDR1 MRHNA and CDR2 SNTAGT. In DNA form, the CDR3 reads TGTGCCAGCAGCGACGGGGGGAGCTCCTACAATGAGCAGTTCTTC. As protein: CASSDGGSSYNEQFF.

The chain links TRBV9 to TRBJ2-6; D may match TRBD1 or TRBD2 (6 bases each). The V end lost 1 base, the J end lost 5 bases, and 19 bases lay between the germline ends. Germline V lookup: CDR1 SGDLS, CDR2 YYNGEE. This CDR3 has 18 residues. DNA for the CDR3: TGTGCCAGCAGCGTATCGACAGGAGGAGGGTTCTGGGCCAACGTCCTGACTTTC. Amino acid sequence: CASSVSTGGGFWANVLTF.

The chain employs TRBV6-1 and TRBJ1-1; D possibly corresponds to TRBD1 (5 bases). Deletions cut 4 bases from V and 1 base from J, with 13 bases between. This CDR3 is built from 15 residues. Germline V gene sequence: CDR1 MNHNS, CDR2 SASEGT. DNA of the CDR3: TGTGCCAGCAGTGGAGGGACGGTCGGGAACACTGAAGCTTTCTTT. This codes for CASSGGTVGNTEAFF.

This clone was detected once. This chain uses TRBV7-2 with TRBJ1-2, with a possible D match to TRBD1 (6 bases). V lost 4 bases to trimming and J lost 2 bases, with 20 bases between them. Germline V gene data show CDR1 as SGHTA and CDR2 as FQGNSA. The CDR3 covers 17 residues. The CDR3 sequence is CASSSDRFALGNYGYTF. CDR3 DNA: TGTGCCAGCAGCTCGGACAGATTTGCGCTGGGGAACTATGGCTACACCTTC.

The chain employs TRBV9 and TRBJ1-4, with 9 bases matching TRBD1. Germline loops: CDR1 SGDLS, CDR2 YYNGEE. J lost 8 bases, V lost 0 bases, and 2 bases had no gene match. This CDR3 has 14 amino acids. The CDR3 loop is CASSVATGGEKLFF. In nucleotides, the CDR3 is TGTGCCAGCAGCGTAGCGACAGGGGGGGAAAAACTGTTTTTT.

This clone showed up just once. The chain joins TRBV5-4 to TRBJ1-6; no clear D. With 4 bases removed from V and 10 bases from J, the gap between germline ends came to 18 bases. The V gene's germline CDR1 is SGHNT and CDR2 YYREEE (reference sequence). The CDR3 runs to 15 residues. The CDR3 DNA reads TGTGCCAGCAGCAGCGGTACCCTAATATACTCACCCCTCCACTTT. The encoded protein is CASSSGTLIYSPLHF.

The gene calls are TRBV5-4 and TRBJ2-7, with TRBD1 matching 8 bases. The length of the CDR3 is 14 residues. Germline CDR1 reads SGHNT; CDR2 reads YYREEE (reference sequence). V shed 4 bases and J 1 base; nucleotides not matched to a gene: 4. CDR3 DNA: TGTGCCAGCAGCCCCGGACAGGGTTCCTACGAGCAGTACTTC. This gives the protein CASSPGQGSYEQYF.

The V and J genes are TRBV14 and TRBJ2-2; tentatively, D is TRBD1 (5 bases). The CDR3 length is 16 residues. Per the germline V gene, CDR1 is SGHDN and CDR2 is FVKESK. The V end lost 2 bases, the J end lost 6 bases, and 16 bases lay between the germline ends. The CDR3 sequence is CASSQTRTPGAGELFF. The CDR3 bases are TGTGCCAGCAGCCAAACCCGGACACCCGGAGCCGGGGAGCTGTTTTTT.

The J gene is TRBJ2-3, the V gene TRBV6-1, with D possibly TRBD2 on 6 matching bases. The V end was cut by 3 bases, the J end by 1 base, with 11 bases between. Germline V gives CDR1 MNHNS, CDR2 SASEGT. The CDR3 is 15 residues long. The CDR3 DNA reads TGTGCCAGCAGTGAGTGGGGGGTCGGCACAGATACGCAGTATTTT. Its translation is CASSEWGVGTDTQYF.

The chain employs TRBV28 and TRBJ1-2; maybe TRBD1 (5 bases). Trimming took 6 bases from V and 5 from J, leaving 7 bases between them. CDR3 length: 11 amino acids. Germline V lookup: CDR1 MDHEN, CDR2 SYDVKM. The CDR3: CASSPGYGYTF. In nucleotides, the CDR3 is TGTGCCAGCAGCCCAGGGTATGGCTACACCTTC.